This T cell receptor (beta chain) was captured by sequencing in a study of tumor and adjacent non-tumor tissue in lung cancer. Study details: Aged 31 to 76 years, patients included fewer than 11 men and 4 to 6 women with stage I to III disease. Study outcomes and limitations: Significantly higher TCR diversity was found in tumor than normal lung. Normal lung showed higher cumulative top 100 clone frequency than tumor.

TCRbeta libraries were built with three rounds of nested PCR, modified from ARM-PCR. A single record per CDR3 protein comes from TCRdb applying MiXCR to the multiplex PCR reads. The sample carries 40,000 to 45,000 distinct CDR3 sequences, less than 65% recorded once. With regard to this clonotype: The antigen is not known.

No cell sorting was done before RNA was extracted from the tissue. Distant lung tissue was collected more than 3 cm away from the tumor edge. Chemotherapy-naive patients with new lung cancer underwent thoracic surgery in China, August–November 2014. Germline V gene lookup returns CDR1 SGHAT and CDR2 FQNNGV. V lost 5 bases to trimming and J lost 2 bases; unmatched junction nucleotides: 17. The length of the CDR3 is 18 residues. Sequencing was carried out using distant non-tumor lung tissue. V usage is TRBV11-2 and J usage is TRBJ2-5; 7 bases are a match to TRBD1. The sequence derives from a man aged 50 to 60 with non-small cell lung cancer. CDR3 sequence (DNA): TGTGCCAGCAGCGATAGCAGATCCACCGGGACAGCTCAAGAGACCCAGTACTTC. Translated, it gives CASSDSRSTGTAQETQYF.